This T cell receptor beta chain was identified during a study of lymphopenia after photon versus proton radiotherapy. Some clones are missing from TCRdb's copy, which holds only in-frame ones; the method was immunoSEQ multiplex PCR. The sample holds about 26,000 clones; roughly 80% are singletons and the top ten take around 3.6%. Worth noting for this clone: No antigen is known for it.

V lost 1 base to trimming and J lost 3 bases; unmatched junction nucleotides: 4. This CDR3 is 16 amino acids long. Looked up from germline, CDR1 is SEHNR and CDR2 is FQNEAQ (reference sequence). General observations from the study: Survival link was tested only in deceased patients; proton benefit remains a possibility. Post-nadir TCR diversity decline inversely tracked overall survival among those who died. Under photons, naive T cells and diversity fell while effector/memory populations rose. Oligoclonal CD8+ Temra expansion after nadir drove photon patients' diversity drop.

This sequence originates from a woman in her 50s with pancreatic cancer. The chain recombines TRBV7-9 with TRBJ2-2, with 8 bases that match TRBD2. The source material was peripheral blood, sampled from a patient treated with photon-based radiotherapy. DNA for the CDR3: TGTGCCAGCAGCTTAGTCCCGGGAGGGGACACCGGGGAGCTGTTTTTT. This gives the protein CASSLVPGGDTGELFF.